The 5 T cell receptor beta chains reported below all come from one sample, sequenced in a study of T-cell reconstitution after alpha-beta-depleted transplantation in children. Preparing the TCRbeta library involved the use of unique molecular identifiers. TCRdb reprocessed the PCR reads via MiXCR and lists one record per CDR3 protein. The sample shows approximately 980,000 distinct CDR3 sequences, roughly 31% of them seen only once. Material: PBMCs, mostly from graft donor cells, obtained 360 days after TCRalphabeta/CD19-depleted stem cell transplant. The receptor set was obtained from a boy in the first two years of life who had a stem cell transplant for SCID, so the T cells may come from the graft donor.

This rearrangement joins TRBV6-5 to TRBJ1-3, with no clear D. CDR1 is MNHEY and CDR2 is SVGAGI in the germline V gene. V shed 2 bases and J shed 0 bases, with 8 bases lying between them. This CDR3 spans 15 amino acids. The CDR3 sequence is CASSYERNSGNTIYF. The CDR3 coding sequence is TGTGCCAGCAGTTACGAAAGGAACTCTGGAAACACCATATATTTT.

The J gene is TRBJ2-3, the V gene TRBV2, with a possible D match to TRBD2 (5 bases). CDR1 and CDR2 from the germline V gene are SNHLY and FYNNEI. The CDR3 covers 14 residues. Trimming took off 6 bases at V and 2 bases at J, with 12 bases between the two ends. CDR3 region: CASSEGLATDTQYF. The CDR3 DNA is TGTGCCAGCAGCGAGGGCCTCGCCACAGATACGCAGTATTTT.

Comments on this clonotype: The conserved final phenylalanine or tryptophan is absent from the CDR3, which likely points to a read error. The chain couples TRBV6-2 or TRBV6-3 to TRBJ1-1; D call uncertain. CDR1 is MNHEY, CDR2 SVGEGT, per germline. The V end lost 2 bases, the J end lost 4 bases, and 11 bases lay between the germline ends. The CDR3 totals 14 residues. CDR3 nucleotide sequence: TGTGCCAGCAGTTACACCCGACTTCGCACTGAAGCTTTCTCT. This codes for CASSYTRLRTEAFS.

This chain uses TRBV27 with TRBJ1-1; 7 positions match TRBD1. CDR1 and CDR2 from the germline V gene are MNHEY and SMNVEV (reference sequence). J was trimmed by 7 bases and V by 1 base; bases with no gene match: 6. The CDR3 is 14 residues long. CDR3 amino acids: CASSLYLQGGEAFF. CDR3 DNA: TGTGCCAGCAGTTTATATCTTCAGGGGGGTGAAGCTTTCTTT.

This clonotype was recorded a few times. The chain is built from TRBV4-1 and TRBJ2-3, with D perhaps matching TRBD2 (5 bases). V shed 5 bases and J shed 1 base, with 13 bases lying between them. This CDR3 has 15 residues. Germline assignment: CDR1 MGHRA and CDR2 YSYEKL. CDR3 protein: CASSYVGSRTDTQYF. The CDR3 DNA follows: TGCGCCAGCAGCTACGTGGGGAGCCGCACAGATACGCAGTATTTT.